Shown below are 16 T cell receptor beta chains from a single sample sequenced in a study of T cells in Graves' hyperthyroidism and ophthalmopathy. TCR beta CDR3 regions were amplified from RNA. The HTBI primer set served for first-round RT-PCR of the TCR CDR3. TCRdb independently ran MiXCR on the multiplex PCR reads; one entry per CDR3 protein. The table lists about 420,000 distinct CDR3 sequences, 15% to 19% of them singletons, with 14% in the top ten. Sequenced input: blood. Source of these receptors: a woman under 30 with Graves' hyperthyroidism.

This clonotype was found many times. The rearrangement links TRBV6-2 or TRBV6-3 to TRBJ1-1, with a tentative D call TRBD1 (5 bases). The CDR3 extends over 11 amino acids. Germline loops: CDR1 MNHEY, CDR2 SVGEGT. With 6 bases removed from V and 4 bases from J, the gap between germline ends came to 6 bases. This CDR3 is CASRTVTEAFF. The CDR3 bases are TGTGCCAGCAGGACAGTCACTGAAGCTTTCTTT.

This clonotype was seen only a few times. The chain couples TRBV19 to TRBJ2-1; TRBD2 agrees at 7 bases. This CDR3 comprises 20 residues. With V trimmed by 1 base and J by 6 bases, 21 bases remained unmatched. The germline V gene has CDR1 LNHDA and CDR2 SQIVND (reference sequence). The CDR3 DNA sequence: TGTGCCAGTAGTATAGTGAAGGTCGGACTAGTTTCCACGACCCTCAATGAGCAGTTCTTC. This sequence encodes CASSIVKVGLVSTTLNEQFF.

This clonotype was recorded at least ten times. The chain carries TRBV20-1 and TRBJ2-5; D gene uncertain. Per germline, CDR1 DFQATT and CDR2 SNEGSKA (reference sequence). Trimming took 0 bases from V and 3 from J, leaving 8 bases between them. The CDR3 has 13 residues. The CDR3 spells CSARDWRKETQYF. CDR3 bases: TGCAGTGCTAGAGATTGGCGGAAAGAGACCCAGTACTTC.

This clonotype was observed many times. The V gene is TRBV27, the J gene TRBJ2-3; a weak D match, TRBD2 (6 bases). Per the germline V gene, CDR1 is MNHEY and CDR2 is SMNVEV (reference sequence). V dropped 2 bases and J dropped 4 bases, with 13 bases sitting between them. CDR3 length equals 15 residues. The CDR3 here is CASSLTAEGPDTQYF. DNA of the CDR3: TGTGCCAGCAGTTTAACGGCGGAGGGGCCAGATACGCAGTATTTT.

This clonotype was seen ten or more times. The V and J genes are TRBV12-5 and TRBJ2-7, with 9 bases that match TRBD1. Germline V gives CDR1 LGHNT, CDR2 FRNRAP. Trimming removed 6 bases from V and 3 bases from J; junction bases left unmatched: 15. There are 17 residues in the CDR3. The CDR3 loop reads CASGLTPGTGKIYEQYF. The CDR3 bases are TGTGCTAGTGGCCTTACTCCCGGGACAGGGAAGATCTACGAGCAGTACTTC.

This clonotype was seen more than once but under ten times. V gene TRBV28 combines with J gene TRBJ2-5; D is possibly TRBD1 (6 bases). Germline CDR1 MDHEN, CDR2 SYDVKM. CDR3 length: 15 residues. With 1 base removed from V and 2 bases from J, the gap between germline ends came to 11 bases. DNA for the CDR3: TGTGCCAGCAGTTTATTCGGGACAACACAAGAGACCCAGTACTTC. Its protein product is CASSLFGTTQETQYF.

To note about this clonotype: Since a much larger clone is just one base distant, this may be a read error. The chain recombines TRBV2 with TRBJ1-2; D not certain. CDR1 is SNHLY and CDR2 is FYNNEI in the germline V gene. V shed 5 bases and J shed 4 bases, with 14 bases lying between them. The CDR3 extends over 14 amino acids. DNA for the CDR3: TGTGCCAGCAGTTCTGACGTCCCTGGCTATGGCTACACCTTC. Translated, it gives CASSSDVPGYGYTF.

This clonotype occurred many times. DNA for the CDR3: TGTGCCAGCAGCTCGCCACAGGGGGTAAAGATGGAGACCCAGTACTTC. This translates into CASSSPQGVKMETQYF. The rearrangement uses TRBV7-6 and TRBJ2-5, with 8 bases lining up with TRBD1. The CDR3 is 16 amino acids. V lost 4 bases to trimming and J lost 5 bases; unmatched junction nucleotides: 12. CDR1 and CDR2 from the germline V gene are SGHVS and FNYEAQ. Based on the CDR3 plus reference TRBV7-6 and TRBJ2-5, the full variable domain is GAGVSQSPRYKVTKRGQDVALRCDPISGHVSLYWYRQALGQGPEFLTYFNYEAQQDKSGLPNDRFSAERPEGSISTLTIQRTEQRDSAMYRCASSSPQGVKMETQYFGPGTRLLVL.

This clonotype was counted many times. The chain recombines TRBV20-1 with TRBJ2-6; D call uncertain. CDR1 and CDR2 from the germline V gene are DFQATT and SNEGSKA (reference sequence). The V end was cut by 6 bases, the J end by 0 bases, with 12 bases between. The CDR3 is made up of 15 amino acids. CDR3 coding DNA: TGCAGTGCGGAGACACGTCTCTCTGGGGCCAACGTCCTGACTTTC. Translated, it gives CSAETRLSGANVLTF.

The chain recombines TRBV29-1 with TRBJ1-4; 8 nucleotides match TRBD1. Trimming removed 4 bases from V and 0 bases from J; junction bases left unmatched: 4. The germline CDR1 and CDR2 sequences are SQVTM and ANQGSEA. This CDR3 contains 15 residues. CDR3 coding DNA: TGCAGCGTTGCAGGACAGGGACCAACTAATGAAAAACTGTTTTTT. Its translation is CSVAGQGPTNEKLFF.

This clonotype came up a few times. V usage is TRBV7-9 and J usage is TRBJ1-4, with a weak D call TRBD1 (6 bases). Trimming stripped 5 bases from V and 12 bases from J, with 13 bases between. The CDR3 runs to 12 residues. The germline gives CDR1 SEHNR, CDR2 FQNEAQ (reference sequence). Here the CDR3 reads CASSITGLELFF. As DNA, the CDR3 is TGTGCCAGCAGCATCACAGGGTTGGAACTGTTTTTT.

The chain couples TRBV10-3 to TRBJ1-2; 8 bases are shared with TRBD1. Germline assignment: CDR1 ENHRY and CDR2 SYGVKD. J was trimmed by 4 bases and V by 10 bases; bases with no gene match: 11. CDR3 length equals 14 residues. The DNA for the CDR3 is TGTGCCACCAAGGACAGGGCGGGTGGCTATGGCTACACCTTC. It specifies CATKDRAGGYGYTF.

This clonotype turned up a few times. This chain links TRBV6-1 with TRBJ1-6; weak D call: TRBD1 (5 bases). The germline V gene has CDR1 MNHNS and CDR2 SASEGT. V lost 4 bases to trimming and J lost 0 bases, with 7 bases between them. The CDR3 covers 15 residues. Written as DNA, the CDR3 is TGTGCCAGCAGTGGGAGGGGCTCCTATAATTCACCCCTCCACTTT. Amino acid sequence: CASSGRGSYNSPLHF.

Points on this clonotype: This clone may be a read error of a much larger clone one base away. The chain recombines TRBV2 with TRBJ2-5; 7 bases line up with TRBD2. This CDR3 contains 14 residues. CDR1 and CDR2 from the germline V gene are SNHLY and FYNNEI. As DNA, the CDR3 is TGTGCCGGCAGTGCCCAGACTAGCAAAGAGACCCAGTACTTC. It translates to CAGSAQTSKETQYF.

This clonotype was recorded many times. This chain uses TRBV2 with TRBJ2-3, with 8 bases fitting TRBD1. Germline trimming cut 6 bases from V and 0 bases from J; bases unmatched to any gene: 5. Germline V gene sequence: CDR1 SNHLY, CDR2 FYNNEI. The CDR3 is 15 residues long. For the CDR3, the DNA is TGTGCCAGCAGCGACAGGGGACCTAGCACAGATACGCAGTATTTT. It translates to CASSDRGPSTDTQYF.

This clonotype was recorded at least ten times. The genes are TRBV11-2 and TRBJ1-5, with no clear D. This CDR3 region has 15 residues. Germline loops: CDR1 SGHAT, CDR2 FQNNGV. Trimming shortened V by 4 bases and J by 0 bases, and 10 bases separated the two germline ends. DNA of the CDR3: TGTGCCAGCAGCTCTACCGGTTATAGCAATCAGCCCCAGCATTTT. Translating it yields CASSSTGYSNQPQHF.